This T cell receptor (beta chain) was captured in a study of T cells expressing NK-cell markers. Whole-study findings and limits: Dominant NKG2C+ clonotypes in over 5 donors made up roughly 1.0-7.0% of CD8+ T cells. Also leading the CD3+CD56-NKG2C+ fraction in a few donors were these clonotypes.

The germline V gene has CDR1 SQVTM and CDR2 ANQGSEA. The CDR3 length is 12 residues. In regard to this clonotype: No antigen is known for it.

cDNA encoding TCR beta was synthesized via 5'RACE template switching incorporating UMIs. Reanalyzing the 5' RACE reads, TCRdb keeps one entry per CDR3 protein, without DNA. This sample's clone table lists 550,000 to 600,000 distinct CDR3 sequences. The receptor was derived from a man younger than 35 in good health. V and J are TRBV29-1 and TRBJ2-1. The specimen sequenced was blood T cells: a sorted CD56 or NKG2C T cell subset, CD4+ or CD8+ T cells, or bulk PBMC T cells (not recorded which). CDR3 residues: CSVGSDGNEQFF.